Shown below are 24 T cell receptor beta chains from a single sample sequenced in a study of blood T cell repertoires in COVID-19. The protocol was immunoSEQ multiplex PCR, while the TCRdb copy is restricted to in-frame clones and leaves out a portion. This table holds some 45,000 clones, over 80% found once. The sample was peripheral blood. The receptors originated from a man of 80 years or more in a cohort sampled during active COVID-19.

This chain uses TRBV6-5 with TRBJ1-2; 7 nucleotides line up with TRBD1. The CDR3 is 14 residues long. Germline-derived CDR1 and CDR2 are MNHEY and SVGAGI. Trimming at V came to 4 bases and at J to 8 bases, leaving 10 bases not matched to a gene. CDR3 amino acids: CASSFSQGQGGYTF. The CDR3 DNA reads as TGTGCCAGCAGTTTCTCACAGGGGCAGGGAGGCTACACCTTC.

The chain couples TRBV2 to TRBJ2-7, with D possibly being TRBD2 (6 bases). There are 15 residues in the CDR3. The germline CDR1 and CDR2 sequences are SNHLY and FYNNEI. V was pared by 7 bases and J by 0 bases, with 16 bases between. The CDR3 loop reads CASTRDGGSSYEQYF. DNA of the CDR3: TGTGCCAGCACTAGAGACGGGGGTAGCTCCTACGAGCAGTACTTC.

The V and J genes are TRBV4-1 and TRBJ2-5; 11 nucleotides match TRBD1. The CDR3 length is 17 residues. J lost 4 bases, V lost 3 bases, and 10 bases had no gene match. Germline loops: CDR1 MGHRA, CDR2 YSYEKL. The CDR3 DNA reads TGCGCCAGCAGCCATACCGCGCCGGGACAGGGGGGAGAGACCCAGTACTTC. As protein: CASSHTAPGQGGETQYF.

The V gene is TRBV18, the J gene TRBJ2-7, with 7 bases fitting TRBD2. Per the germline V gene, CDR1 is KGHSH and CDR2 is LQKENI. V was pared by 2 bases and J by 5 bases, with 3 bases of the junction left unmatched. The CDR3 has 13 residues. As DNA, the CDR3 is TGTGCCAGCTCACCATTCGCGGGGGACGAGCAGTACTTC. This translates into CASSPFAGDEQYF. Together with reference TRBV18 and TRBJ2-7, the CDR3 gives the full variable domain: NAGVMQNPRHLVRRRGQEARLRCSPMKGHSHVYWYRQLPEEGLKFMVYLQKENIIDESGMPKERFSAEFPKEGPSILRIQQVVRGDSAAYFCASSPFAGDEQYFGPGTRLTVT.

The chain joins TRBV4-3 to TRBJ2-3; 7 bases are a match to TRBD2. Germline V gene sequence: CDR1 LGHNA, CDR2 YSLEER. Germline trimming cut 0 bases from V and 0 bases from J; bases unmatched to any gene: 3. This CDR3 has 16 amino acids. CDR3 DNA sequence: TGCGCCAGCAGCCAAGATAGACTAGCCAGCACAGATACGCAGTATTTT. It is translated as CASSQDRLASTDTQYF.

The chain is built from TRBV6-5 and TRBJ1-1; no reliable D call. In germline, CDR1 is MNHEY, CDR2 SVGAGI. V was trimmed by 5 bases and J by 0 bases, leaving 10 bases between them. This CDR3 spans 14 amino acids. CDR3 coding DNA: TGTGCCAGCAGTCCCCGGTCCATGAACACTGAAGCTTTCTTT. It specifies CASSPRSMNTEAFF.

The chain uses TRBV19 and TRBJ1-4, with 9 positions matching TRBD1. The CDR3 spans 14 residues. V shed 4 bases, J shed 7 bases, and the junction held 4 bases outside the gene matches. Germline V gene data show CDR1 as LNHDA and CDR2 as SQIVND (reference sequence). The CDR3 loop is CASSTDRGGEKLFF. Here the CDR3 DNA reads TGTGCCAGTAGTACGGACAGGGGAGGTGAAAAACTGTTTTTT.

CDR3 coding DNA: TGTGCCAGCAGTCTAGGATGGACAGGGGAAAACATTCAGTACTTC. Protein product: CASSLGWTGENIQYF. The J gene is TRBJ2-4, the V gene TRBV6-5, with 9 bases lining up with TRBD1. The J segment lost 5 bases and the V segment lost 5 bases, leaving 7 bases of the junction unmatched. Germline V lookup: CDR1 MNHEY, CDR2 SVGAGI. CDR3 length: 15 amino acids.

The chain employs TRBV29-1 and TRBJ2-3, with D hard to call. Germline V CDR1 and CDR2: SQVTM, ANQGSEA. Between the trimmed V and J ends, which lost 4 bases and 1 base, there was a span of 12 bases. The CDR3 is 14 residues long. The CDR3 protein is CSVVRGGGTDTQYF. CDR3 nucleotide sequence: TGCAGCGTTGTTCGTGGCGGTGGCACAGATACGCAGTATTTT.

The sample holds a few counts of this clone. This rearrangement joins TRBV7-9 to TRBJ1-2; 12 nucleotides align to TRBD1. The CDR3 has 14 residues. Germline V gives CDR1 SEHNR, CDR2 FQNEAQ (reference sequence). The J segment lost 8 bases and the V segment lost 3 bases, leaving 4 bases of the junction unmatched. In DNA form, the CDR3 reads TGTGCCAGCAGCTTGGGACAGGGGGCGCGGGGCTACACCTTC. Protein product: CASSLGQGARGYTF. The full variable domain, completed using reference TRBV7-9 and TRBJ1-2, is DTGVSQNPRHKITKRGQNVTFRCDPISEHNRLYWYRQTLGQGPEFLTYFQNEAQLEKSRLLSDRFSAERPKGSFSTLEIQRTEQGDSAMYLCASSLGQGARGYTFGSGTRLTVV.

This sequence joins TRBV6-2 or TRBV6-3 and TRBJ2-5; a possible D gene is TRBD1 (5 bases). Per germline, CDR1 MNHEY and CDR2 SVGEGT. This CDR3 region has 14 residues. V was shortened by 4 bases and J by 5 bases, with 14 bases between the two germline ends. The CDR3 sequence is CASSLGQVRETQYF. As DNA, the CDR3 is TGTGCCAGCAGTTTGGGGCAGGTCCGTGAGACCCAGTACTTC.

Here the CDR3 reads CATSDSYGSGYTF. The CDR3 DNA sequence: TGTGCCACCAGTGATTCTTACGGGTCGGGCTACACCTTC. This chain links TRBV24-1 with TRBJ1-2; D uncertain. Germline CDR1 and CDR2: KGHDR and SFDVKD. Trimming removed 2 bases from V and 8 bases from J, with 11 bases in between. CDR3 size: 13 residues.

The chain carries TRBV6-1 and TRBJ2-7; TRBD1 matches at 10 bases. From germline, CDR1 is MNHNS and CDR2 SASEGT. Germline trimming cut 2 bases from V and 0 bases from J; bases unmatched to any gene: 7. The CDR3 sequence is 17 residues long. CDR3 nucleotides: TGTGCCAGCAGTGAATGGGGACAGGGGCTTGGCTCCTACGAGCAGTACTTC. Its protein product is CASSEWGQGLGSYEQYF.

V usage is TRBV12-2 and J usage is TRBJ1-2; the table's D call, TRBD1, has no DNA check behind it. TRBV12-2 is a pseudogene segment. CDR3 length equals 15 residues. CDR3 DNA sequence: TGTGCAAGTCGCCACCACAGGCCCCCCGTCTATGGCTACACCTTC. It translates to CASRHHRPPVYGYTF.

This clone occurred a few times. The V gene is TRBV27, the J gene TRBJ2-1; 10 bases align to TRBD2. V lost 6 bases to trimming and J lost 6 bases; unmatched junction nucleotides: 5. CDR1 MNHEY and CDR2 SMNVEV come from the germline V gene (reference sequence). The CDR3 consists of 14 residues. The CDR3 coding sequence is TGTGCCAGCAGCCAGCGGGGGGGCCTCAATGAGCAGTTCTTC. It yields the protein CASSQRGGLNEQFF.

This chain links TRBV30 with TRBJ1-3; D gene uncertain. With 2 bases removed from V and 2 bases from J, the gap between germline ends came to 16 bases. The CDR3 is made up of 16 amino acids. Germline loops: CDR1 GTSNPN, CDR2 SVGIG (reference sequence). In DNA form, the CDR3 reads TGTGCCTGGAGTTTTTCGGGAGCCCGTCCTGGAAACACCATATATTTT. It encodes CAWSFSGARPGNTIYF.

This clone occurred once. The V and J genes are TRBV19 and TRBJ1-5; D uncertain. The V end lost 3 bases, the J end lost 2 bases, and 11 bases lay between the germline ends. This CDR3 has 15 residues. In germline, CDR1 is LNHDA, CDR2 SQIVND (reference sequence). CDR3 loop: CASSIWFRGNQPQHF. The CDR3, as DNA: TGTGCCAGTAGTATTTGGTTTCGGGGCAATCAGCCCCAGCATTTT.

The genes are TRBV7-2 and TRBJ1-1; D remains ambiguous. The V end was cut by 2 bases, the J end by 0 bases, with 10 bases between. Germline V gives CDR1 SGHTA, CDR2 FQGNSA. CDR3 size: 15 residues. CDR3: CASSLSSTMNTEAFF. CDR3 bases: TGTGCCAGCAGCTTATCTTCGACAATGAACACTGAAGCTTTCTTT. Combining the CDR3 with reference TRBV7-2 and TRBJ1-1 gives the whole variable domain GAGVSQSPSNKVTEKGKDVELRCDPISGHTALYWYRQSLGQGLEFLIYFQGNSAPDKSGLPSDRFSAERTGGSVSTLTIQRTQQEDSAVYLCASSLSSTMNTEAFFGQGTRLTVV.

The chain is built from TRBV7-8 and TRBJ2-7; TRBD1 matches 7 bases. CDR1 is SGHVS, CDR2 FQNEAQ, per germline. V was clipped by 5 bases and J by 7 bases; unmatched bases: 8. This CDR3 spans 13 amino acids. The CDR3: CASSASRDSEQYF. CDR3 coding DNA: TGTGCCAGCAGCGCTTCCCGGGACAGTGAGCAGTACTTC.

The V call is TRBV28, the J call TRBJ1-1; D might be TRBD1 (5 bases). V shed 4 bases and J shed 1 base, with 7 bases lying between them. The V gene's germline CDR1 is MDHEN and CDR2 SYDVKM. CDR3 size: 13 residues. This CDR3 is CASSWTQNTEAFF. The CDR3 DNA reads as TGTGCCAGCAGTTGGACACAGAACACTGAAGCTTTCTTT.

J is TRBJ2-2 and V is TRBV7-2; D not resolved. The CDR3 extends over 14 amino acids. Germline V CDR1 and CDR2: SGHTA, FQGNSA. V was cut by 5 bases and J by 5 bases, with 12 bases left in between. The CDR3 DNA follows: TGTGCCAGCAGCCTATGGGCAAGGACCGGGGAGCTGTTTTTT. This codes for CASSLWARTGELFF.

The rearrangement links TRBV6-5 to TRBJ2-1; 7 nucleotides match TRBD2. J was trimmed by 12 bases and V by 7 bases; bases with no gene match: 15. The CDR3 covers 14 residues. The germline V gene has CDR1 MNHEY and CDR2 SVGAGI. DNA of the CDR3: TGTGCCAGCACCAATCCTAACTCCGGGACTACGCAGTTCTTC. This gives the protein CASTNPNSGTTQFF.

This clone showed up just a few times. The gene calls are TRBV4-3 and TRBJ2-7; 9 bases are a match to TRBD1. Germline CDR1 LGHNA, CDR2 YSLEER. The length of the CDR3 is 20 residues. With V trimmed by 4 bases and J by 2 bases, 21 bases remained unmatched. The CDR3 DNA follows: TGCGCCAGCAGCCGTGAATCGGGACAGGGTTTCGGGATGAGGCCCTACGAGCAGTACTTC. This encodes CASSRESGQGFGMRPYEQYF.

This chain links TRBV5-1 with TRBJ2-2, with 9 bases that match TRBD1. The trim removed 4 bases at V and 5 bases at J, leaving 9 bases unmatched. Per germline, CDR1 SGHRS and CDR2 YFSETQ. This CDR3 has 16 residues. The CDR3 sequence: CASSPTGTGQTGELFF. In nucleotides, the CDR3 is TGCGCCAGCAGCCCGACCGGGACAGGGCAGACCGGGGAGCTGTTTTTT. Complete variable domain (other parts from reference TRBV5-1 and TRBJ2-2): KAGVTQTPRYLIKTRGQQVTLSCSPISGHRSVSWYQQTPGQGLQFLFEYFSETQRNKGNFPGRFSGRQFSNSRSEMNVSTLELGDSALYLCASSPTGTGQTGELFFGEGSRLTVL.